This T cell receptor beta chain was sequenced in a study of response to subunit inactivated influenza vaccine. Study findings and constraints: That few new T cells are recruited by each seasonal influenza vaccination was the authors' suggestion.

Each CDR3 protein is one row after TCRdb ran MiXCR on the RT-PCR reads. The sample yields 500,000 to 600,000 distinct CDR3 sequences, 6% to 9% seen once. CDR3 length: 15 residues. Germline V lookup: CDR1 ENHRY, CDR2 SYGVKD. V lost 2 bases, J lost 7 bases, and 8 bases stayed unmatched. This clonotype has more than one count but fewer than ten. Its cognate antigen is unknown. The chain links TRBV10-3 to TRBJ2-1; TRBD2 matches 7 bases. The source of this sequence is a man aged 50-75 years who received an inactivated influenza vaccine. This material consisted of PBMCs from blood, taken around 25 months after vaccination. CDR3 sequence (DNA): TGTGCCATCAGTGAGATGACGGGAGGATGGAATGAGCAGTTCTTC. Translated: CAISEMTGGWNEQFF.